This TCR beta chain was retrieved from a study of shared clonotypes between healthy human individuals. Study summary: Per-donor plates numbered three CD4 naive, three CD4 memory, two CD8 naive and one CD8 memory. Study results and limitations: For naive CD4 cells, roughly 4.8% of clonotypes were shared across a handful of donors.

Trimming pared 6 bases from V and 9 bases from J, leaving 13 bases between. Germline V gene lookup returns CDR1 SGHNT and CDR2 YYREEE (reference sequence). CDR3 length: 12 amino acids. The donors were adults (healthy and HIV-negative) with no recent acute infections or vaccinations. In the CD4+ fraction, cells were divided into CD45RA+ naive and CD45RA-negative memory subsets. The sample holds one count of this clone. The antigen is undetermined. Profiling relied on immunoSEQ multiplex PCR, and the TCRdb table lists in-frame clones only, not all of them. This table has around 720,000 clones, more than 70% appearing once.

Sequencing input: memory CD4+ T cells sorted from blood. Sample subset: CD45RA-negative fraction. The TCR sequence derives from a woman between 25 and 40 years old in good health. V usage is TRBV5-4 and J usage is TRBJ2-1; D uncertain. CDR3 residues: CASKKVLVEQFF. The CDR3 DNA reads TGTGCCAGCAAAAAAGTCCTGGTTGAGCAGTTCTTC. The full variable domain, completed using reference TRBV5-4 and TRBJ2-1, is ETGVTQSPTHLIKTRGQQVTLRCSSQSGHNTVSWYQQALGQGPQFIFQYYREEENGRGNFPPRFSGLQFPNYSSELNVNALELDDSALYLCASKKVLVEQFFGPGTRLTVL.